These T cell receptor beta chains were read from a single sample in a study of shared clonotypes between healthy human individuals. Profiled with immunoSEQ multiplex PCR; TCRdb holds only in-frame clones, not every one. The sample lists some 1,900,000 clones, around 96% occurring once. Sequences were obtained from naive CD8+ T cells sorted from blood. The receptors were gathered from a man aged 18-30 years in good health. The CDR3 runs from the conserved cysteine through the conserved F or W. A D gene is named only where the DNA matches it firmly. The size entry is marked missing in some rows and otherwise reads once, few, many or a size class.

clone_size	v_call	d_call	j_call	cdr3_length	cdr3_nt	cdr3_aa
NA	TRBV28	NA	TRBJ1-5	14	TGTGCCAGCAGTTTAACCGGCAGCAATCAGCCCCAGCATTTT	CASSLTGSNQPQHF
once	TRBV9	TRBD1	TRBJ2-1	16	TGTGCCAGCAGCGCAAAAGATCGGGACAGATACAATGAGCAGTTCTTC	CASSAKDRDRYNEQFF
NA	TRBV28	NA	TRBJ2-4	16	TGTGCCAGCAGTTTAGTGGCCAATATAGCCAAAAACATTCAGTACTTC	CASSLVANIAKNIQYF
NA	TRBV6-6	NA	TRBJ2-7	14	TGTGCCAGCAGTTTGGACAGGAGGGACTACGAGCAGTACTTC	CASSLDRRDYEQYF
NA	TRBV18	NA	TRBJ2-7	16	TGTGCCAGCTCACCAGACTCGGGACCCGACTCCTACGAGCAGTACTTC	CASSPDSGPDSYEQYF
NA	TRBV9	NA	TRBJ1-6	16	TGTGCCAGCAGTAAAGACAGTCACCCAGTGAATTCACCCCTCCACTTT	CASSKDSHPVNSPLHF
NA	TRBV13	TRBD1	TRBJ2-5	15	TGTGCCAGCAGCCGGGACAGGGAGCATAAAGAGACCCAGTACTTC	CASSRDREHKETQYF
NA	TRBV19	NA	TRBJ1-1	12	TGTGCCAGCGAAGACAGCTCCTTTGAAGCTTTCTTT	CASEDSSFEAFF
NA	TRBV18	NA	TRBJ2-7	13	TGTGCCAGCTCCCTCGAGCAGGGATACGAGCAGTACTTC	CASSLEQGYEQYF
NA	TRBV30	NA	TRBJ1-1	14	TGTGCCTGGACCCTAGGGGCGGCGAACACTGAAGCTTTCTTT	CAWTLGAANTEAFF
NA	TRBV9	NA	TRBJ2-5	14	TGTGCCAGCAGCTCGAGCGGACCTCAAGAGACCCAGTACTTC	CASSSSGPQETQYF
NA	TRBV6-5	NA	TRBJ2-7	14	TGTGCCAGCAGTTACAGCGGACCCACCTACGAGCAGTACTTC	CASSYSGPTYEQYF
NA	TRBV28	NA	TRBJ2-6	18	TGTGCCAGCAGTTTTAAGGGTGGGGCTTACTCTGGGGCCAACGTCCTGACTTTC	CASSFKGGAYSGANVLTF
NA	TRBV10-2	NA	TRBJ1-6	14	TGCGCCAGCAGTGAGTCTAGGGTACGCTCACCCCTCCACTTT	CASSESRVRSPLHF
NA	TRBV4-1	NA	TRBJ1-2	16	TGCGCCAGCAGCCAAGCGATTGACCCGACCATCTATGGCTACACCTTC	CASSQAIDPTIYGYTF
NA	TRBV7-6	NA	TRBJ1-4	15	TGTGCCAGCAGCTACGGGAGGGCAACTAATGAAAAACTGTTTTTT	CASSYGRATNEKLFF
NA	TRBV25-1	NA	TRBJ2-7	11	TGTGCCAGCAGTGATGCCTACGAGCAGTACTTC	CASSDAYEQYF
once	TRBV5-8	TRBD1	TRBJ2-3	17	TGTGCCAGCAGCCCTAATAACATTGGGACAGGGACAGATACGCAGTATTTT	CASSPNNIGTGTDTQYF
NA	TRBV30	TRBD1	TRBJ2-7	12	TGTGCCTGGTCCACAGGGGGCGACGAGCAGTACTTC	CAWSTGGDEQYF